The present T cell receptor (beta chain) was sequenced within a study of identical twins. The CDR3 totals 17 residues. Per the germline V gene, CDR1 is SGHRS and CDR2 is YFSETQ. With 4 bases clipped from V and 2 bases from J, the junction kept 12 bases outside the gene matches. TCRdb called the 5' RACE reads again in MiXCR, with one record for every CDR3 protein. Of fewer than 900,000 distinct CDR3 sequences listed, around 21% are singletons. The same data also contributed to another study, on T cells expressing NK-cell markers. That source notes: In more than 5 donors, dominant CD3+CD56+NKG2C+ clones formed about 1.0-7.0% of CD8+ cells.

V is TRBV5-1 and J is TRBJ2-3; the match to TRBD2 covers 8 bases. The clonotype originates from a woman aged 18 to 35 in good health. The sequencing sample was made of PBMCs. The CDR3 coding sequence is TGCGCCAGCAGCCCGGTCCCCACGGGGGGGATCACAGATACGCAGTATTTT. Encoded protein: CASSPVPTGGITDTQYF.